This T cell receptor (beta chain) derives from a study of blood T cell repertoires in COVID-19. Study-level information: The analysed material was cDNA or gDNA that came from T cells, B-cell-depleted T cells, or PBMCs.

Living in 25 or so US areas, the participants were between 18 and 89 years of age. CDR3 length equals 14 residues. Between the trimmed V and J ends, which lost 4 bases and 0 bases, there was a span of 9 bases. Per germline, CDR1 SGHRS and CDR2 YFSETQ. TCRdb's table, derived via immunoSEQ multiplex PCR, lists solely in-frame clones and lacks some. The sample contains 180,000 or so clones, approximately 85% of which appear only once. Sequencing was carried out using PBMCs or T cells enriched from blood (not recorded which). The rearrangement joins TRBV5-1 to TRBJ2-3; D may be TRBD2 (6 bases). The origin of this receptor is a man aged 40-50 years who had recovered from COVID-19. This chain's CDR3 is CASSGGTSTDTQYF. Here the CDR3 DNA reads TGCGCCAGCAGCGGGGGGACTAGCACAGATACGCAGTATTTT.